The T cell receptor (beta chain) described here comes from a study of cytotoxic CD8 clonotypes in ibrutinib-treated CLL. Study overall: By median around 66 months, around twelve had progressed and about 15 stayed remitted; responses had been 2 complete and around 24 partial. General observations from the study: Sampling of sustained-remission and progressing patients occurred at differing times.

Assay used: immunoSEQ multiplex PCR; TCRdb lists only in-frame clones, some missing. The sample has approximately 140,000 clones; around three quarters are singletons. This clone occurred a few times. Its antigen remains unidentified. The CDR3 runs to 14 residues. Germline lookup yields CDR1 SGHDN and CDR2 FVKESK. Trimming stripped 1 base from V and 1 base from J, with 6 bases between. V and J are TRBV14 and TRBJ2-3, with D hard to call. This sequence originates from a human donor with chronic lymphocytic leukemia. The sample was PBMCs, taken after 12 months of ibrutinib treatment. The DNA for the CDR3 is TGTGCCAGCAGCCAAGCGATAGGCACAGATACGCAGTATTTT. It encodes CASSQAIGTDTQYF. The variable domain in full, with the rest retrieved from reference TRBV14 and TRBJ2-3, is EAGVTQFPSHSVIEKGQTVTLRCDPISGHDNLYWYRRVMGKEIKFLLHFVKESKQDESGMPNNRFLAERTGGTYSTLKVQPAELEDSGVYFCASSQAIGTDTQYFGPGTRLTVL.